This passage covers 6 T cell receptor beta chains from one sample sequenced in a study of T cells in Graves' hyperthyroidism and ophthalmopathy. The source material, RNA transcripts, was used to amplify TCR beta CDR3 regions. HTBI primers drove first-round RT-PCR of the TCR CDR3. TCRdb processed the multiplex PCR reads anew with MiXCR; each CDR3 protein has one entry. The sample has fewer than 650,000 distinct CDR3 sequences, roughly 14% seen once. Input material: blood. The origin of the receptors is a woman aged 25 to 39 with Graves' hyperthyroidism that later progressed to Graves' ophthalmopathy.

Ten or more counts support this clonotype. This chain joins TRBV12-3 or TRBV12-4 and TRBJ1-2; D gene ambiguous. Trimming stripped 1 base from V and 8 bases from J, with 14 bases between. The CDR3 totals 14 residues. CDR3 nucleotide sequence: TGTGCCAGCAGTTTAGTGGAGGGTTGGTGGGGCTACACCTTC. Its translation is CASSLVEGWWGYTF.

A note on this clonotype: This may be a read error, as it is one base from a much larger clone. The chain is built from TRBV5-1 and TRBJ2-1; TRBD2 matches at 8 bases. CDR3 size: 15 residues. Germline CDR1 reads SGHRS; CDR2 reads YFSETQ. CDR3 region: CASSRPGLDLDERFF. In DNA, the CDR3 is TGCGCCAGCAGCCGGCCGGGACTAGACCTCGATGAGCGGTTCTTC.

This clonotype was detected many times. The rearrangement joins TRBV19 to TRBJ2-2; no clear D. V gave up 6 bases and J gave up 5 bases, with 7 bases separating them. The CDR3 sequence is 12 residues long. The germline V gene has CDR1 LNHDA and CDR2 SQIVND (reference sequence). The CDR3 DNA sequence: TGTGCCAGTAGCATGGGAACCGGGGAGCTGTTTTTT. Translated: CASSMGTGELFF.

This clonotype has at least ten counts. The chain recombines TRBV18 with TRBJ2-3; D possibly corresponds to TRBD1 (6 bases). V was pared by 3 bases and J by 2 bases, with 12 bases between. CDR3 size: 15 residues. Per germline, CDR1 KGHSH and CDR2 LQKENI. DNA of the CDR3: TGTGCCAGCTCACCTGCAGGGGAGATCACAGATACGCAGTATTTT. Residues: CASSPAGEITDTQYF.

This clonotype was found many times. The rearrangement uses TRBV10-3 and TRBJ1-1; tentative D call: TRBD1 (5 bases). Germline V lookup: CDR1 ENHRY, CDR2 SYGVKD. The CDR3 sequence is 12 residues long. V lost 5 bases and J lost 4, with 8 bases in between. For the CDR3, the DNA is TGTGCCATCAGTTCGGGGGGCACTGAAGCTTTCTTT. It translates to CAISSGGTEAFF.

The chain has TRBV18 and TRBJ2-3, with TRBD2 as a possible D gene (5 bases). Germline V lookup: CDR1 KGHSH, CDR2 LQKENI. The CDR3 spans 15 residues. V gave up 3 bases and J gave up 7 bases, with 17 bases separating them. Written as DNA, the CDR3 is TGTGCCAGCTCACCCCCCGAGGGAGTTGCATATACGCAGTATTTT. Translated, it gives CASSPPEGVAYTQYF.